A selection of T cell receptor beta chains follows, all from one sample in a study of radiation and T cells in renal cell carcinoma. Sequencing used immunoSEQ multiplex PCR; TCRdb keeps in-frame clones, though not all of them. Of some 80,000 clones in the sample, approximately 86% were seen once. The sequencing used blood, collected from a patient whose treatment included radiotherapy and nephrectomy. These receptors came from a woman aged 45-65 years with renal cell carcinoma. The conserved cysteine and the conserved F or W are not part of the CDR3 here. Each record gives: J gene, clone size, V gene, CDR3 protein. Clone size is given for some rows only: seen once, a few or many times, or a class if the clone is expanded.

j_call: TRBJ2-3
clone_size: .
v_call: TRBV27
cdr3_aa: ASRRRGDTQY

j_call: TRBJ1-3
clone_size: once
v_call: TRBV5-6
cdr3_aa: ASSPGSGAGNTIY

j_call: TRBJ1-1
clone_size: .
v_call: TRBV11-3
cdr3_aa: ASSLGGARNTEAF

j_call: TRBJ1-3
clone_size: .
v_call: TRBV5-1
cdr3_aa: ASSLGPGGNTIY

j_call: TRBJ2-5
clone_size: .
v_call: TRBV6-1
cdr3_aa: ASRRTGGRETQY

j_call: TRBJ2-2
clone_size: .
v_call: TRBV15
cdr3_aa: ATSPTGYTGELF

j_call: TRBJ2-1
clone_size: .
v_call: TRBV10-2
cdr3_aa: ASSDHTGLSSYNEQF

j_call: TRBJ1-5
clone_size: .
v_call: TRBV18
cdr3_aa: ASSPQATGGGNQPQH

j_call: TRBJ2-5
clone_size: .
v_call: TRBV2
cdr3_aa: ASNPGGSETQY

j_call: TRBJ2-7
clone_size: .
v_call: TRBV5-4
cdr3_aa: ASSMRQISEQY

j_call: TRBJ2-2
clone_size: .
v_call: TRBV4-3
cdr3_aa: ASSQGPSGATGELF

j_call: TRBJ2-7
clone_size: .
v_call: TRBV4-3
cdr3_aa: ASSQDSPGSYEQY

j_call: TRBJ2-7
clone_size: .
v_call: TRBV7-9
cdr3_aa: ASSPQPSGTYEQY

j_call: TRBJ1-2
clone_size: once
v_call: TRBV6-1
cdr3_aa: ATRGGGFGYT

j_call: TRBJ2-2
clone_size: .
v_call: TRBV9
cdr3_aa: ASTGYTGELF

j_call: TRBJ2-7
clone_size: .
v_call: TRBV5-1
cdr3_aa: ASSLDRWGSSYEQY

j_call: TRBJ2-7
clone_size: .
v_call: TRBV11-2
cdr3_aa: ATGQYFYEQY

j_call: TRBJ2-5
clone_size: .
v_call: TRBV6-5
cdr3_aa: ASNLAGAGETQY